This T cell receptor beta chain originates from a study of blood T cell repertoires in COVID-19. Recruitment covered about two dozen US areas and drew participants whose ages spanned roughly 18 to 90 years. What the recovered Cohort 3 donors had was two negative PCRs, clearance, or symptom resolution. Sequencing used immunoSEQ multiplex PCR; TCRdb keeps in-frame clones, though not all of them. The table has approximately 170,000 clones, 88% seen once. The germline V and J ends were trimmed by 1 base and 4 bases, with 10 bases remaining between them. The CDR3 spans 13 residues. Per the germline V gene, CDR1 is GTSNPN and CDR2 is SVGIG (reference sequence).

Sequencing input: PBMCs or T cells enriched from blood (not recorded which). This TCR derives from a young woman who had recovered from COVID-19. This sequence joins TRBV30 and TRBJ1-2; D might be TRBD1 (5 bases). This CDR3 reads CAWSGGGAYGYTF. The CDR3 DNA follows: TGTGCCTGGAGTGGGGGGGGTGCCTATGGCTACACCTTC.